This T cell receptor beta chain was captured in a study of CD8+ T cells in alopecia areata. Across the whole study: Tofacitinib therapy took 6 to 18 months; 6 months off drug came after. Notes on the study in general: For lesional scalp, especially alopecia totalis/universalis, clonality was higher than in normal scalp. Patients displayed less clarity in TCR sharing than mice, a finding possibly related to HLA.

It was cDNA, reverse transcribed from extracted RNA, that served as the sequencing template. Sequencing used immunoSEQ multiplex PCR; TCRdb keeps in-frame clones, though not all of them. This table has about 150,000 clones, around 50% appearing once. Regarding this clone: Antigen specificity is unknown. Other nucleotide sequences in the sample specify the same CDR3.

The CDR3 has 14 residues. Trimming removed 4 bases from V and 2 bases from J, with 11 bases in between. Germline V gene sequence: CDR1 SGHTA, CDR2 FQGNSA. This material consisted of CD4+ T cells sorted from blood, taken at week 0. The receptor comes from a human donor with alopecia areata. This chain connects TRBV7-2 to TRBJ1-2; D unresolved. CDR3 DNA sequence: TGTGCCAGCAGCTCCCCCCCGGAAAACTATGGCTACACCTTC. Its protein is CASSSPPENYGYTF.